This is a list of T cell receptor beta chains from one sample in a study of blood T cell repertoires in COVID-19. Clones were sequenced by immunoSEQ multiplex PCR, and TCRdb holds only the in-frame ones, with some missing. The table records around 130,000 clones, about 86% of them present only once. The sequenced material came from peripheral blood. The receptor source for this set is a woman aged 50 to 60 who had recovered from COVID-19. Both conserved end residues are part of each CDR3. A D gene is named only where the DNA matches it firmly. Size values are once, few and many counts, or a class for expanded clones, and some rows have none.

CDR3 protein	CDR3 DNA	D gene	J gene	clone size	V gene
CASSLLGGQGEQFF	TGTGCCAGCAGCTTATTGGGGGGACAGGGTGAGCAGTTCTTC	TRBD1	TRBJ2-1	.	TRBV7-3
CASSISVGHYEQYF	TGTGCCAGCAGCATATCTGTGGGACACTACGAGCAGTACTTC	.	TRBJ2-7	.	TRBV7-2
CASRSQAWQPQHF	TGTGCCAGCAGGAGCCAGGCTTGGCAGCCCCAGCATTTT	.	TRBJ1-5	.	TRBV2
CASRQATNSPLHF	TGCGCCAGCAGACAGGCCACTAATTCACCCCTCCACTTT	.	TRBJ1-6	.	TRBV5-1
CASGTGDPGANVLTF	TGTGCCAGCGGGACAGGGGATCCTGGGGCCAACGTCCTGACTTTC	TRBD1	TRBJ2-6	.	TRBV6-6
CASSLTGVDTQYF	TGCGCCAGCAGCTTAACAGGGGTGGATACGCAGTATTTT	TRBD1	TRBJ2-3	.	TRBV5-1
CASSLALAGVGYNEQFF	TGTGCCAGCAGCTTAGCCCTAGCGGGAGTTGGCTACAATGAGCAGTTCTTC	TRBD2	TRBJ2-1	.	TRBV7-2
CASSQGASGRAVDEQFF	TGTGCCAGCAGCCAAGGGGCTAGCGGGAGGGCAGTGGATGAGCAGTTCTTC	TRBD2	TRBJ2-1	.	TRBV3-1/TRBV3-2
CASKRAGVDNEQFF	TGTGCCAGCAAGCGAGCGGGGGTGGACAATGAGCAGTTCTTC	TRBD2	TRBJ2-1	.	TRBV2
CASSRGTEAFF	TGTGCCAGCAGCCGAGGGACTGAAGCTTTCTTT	.	TRBJ1-1	.	TRBV5-8
CASSLSGANEKLFF	TGTGCCAGCAGCTTAAGCGGGGCCAATGAAAAACTGTTTTTT	.	TRBJ1-4	.	TRBV7-2
CASTGIQNSPLHF	TGCGCCAGCACAGGGATCCAAAATTCACCCCTCCACTTT	.	TRBJ1-6	.	TRBV10-2
CASSRGGAYEQYF	TGTGCCAGTAGCCGGGGGGGGGCCTACGAGCAGTACTTC	TRBD2	TRBJ2-7	.	TRBV19
CASSDRQYYEQYF	TGTGCCAGCAGCGACAGACAGTACTACGAGCAGTACTTC	.	TRBJ2-7	.	TRBV7-2
CASRMVEGYYGYTF	TGTGCCAGTAGGATGGTTGAGGGCTACTATGGCTACACCTTC	.	TRBJ1-2	.	TRBV19
CASSQESGSGLAGAYEQYF	TGCGCCAGCAGCCAAGAGTCGGGCTCCGGACTAGCGGGTGCCTACGAGCAGTACTTC	TRBD2	TRBJ2-7	once	TRBV4-3
CASSPQDRVFTEAFF	TGTGCCAGCAGCCCTCAGGACAGGGTGTTCACTGAAGCTTTCTTT	TRBD1	TRBJ1-1	.	TRBV27
CASSLEGGSYEQYF	TGTGCCAGCAGCTTAGAGGGCGGGAGCTACGAGCAGTACTTC	TRBD2	TRBJ2-7	few	TRBV7-2
CSVEDPGTGAGYEQYF	TGCAGCGTTGAAGATCCCGGGACAGGAGCAGGCTACGAGCAGTACTTC	TRBD1	TRBJ2-7	.	TRBV29-1
CASSDRALTNTNVLTF	TGCGCCAGCAGTGACAGGGCCCTCACAAACACTAACGTCCTGACTTTC	TRBD1	TRBJ2-6	.	TRBV5-1
CASSPSTNEKLFF	TGTGCCAGCAGCCCTTCAACTAATGAAAAACTGTTTTTT	.	TRBJ1-4	.	TRBV9
CASSERGFGNQPQHF	TGTGCCAGCAGTGAAAGGGGGTTTGGGAATCAGCCCCAGCATTTT	.	TRBJ1-5	once	TRBV2
CASSPSGTSGREQYF	TGTGCCAGCAGCCCATCCGGGACTAGCGGGAGGGAGCAGTACTTC	TRBD2	TRBJ2-7	many	TRBV7-3
CASSFMEKEKLFF	TGTGCCAGCAGTTTTATGGAGAAAGAAAAACTGTTTTTT	.	TRBJ1-4	.	TRBV12-3/TRBV12-4
CSVGQGTSGANVLTF	TGCAGCGTTGGCCAGGGGACCTCTGGGGCCAACGTCCTGACTTTC	.	TRBJ2-6	.	TRBV29-1
CASSIGGGQPQHF	TGTGCCAGTAGTATAGGGGGAGGTCAGCCCCAGCATTTT	.	TRBJ1-5	.	TRBV19
CASSPPDRIYGYTF	TGTGCCAGCTCACCACCGGACAGGATCTATGGCTACACCTTC	TRBD1	TRBJ1-2	.	TRBV18
CASSQGRQGAIPYEQYF	TGTGCCAGCTCACAAGGAAGACAGGGGGCAATTCCCTACGAGCAGTACTTC	TRBD1	TRBJ2-7	once	TRBV18
CASSLGPGQGRGTGELFF	TGCGCCAGCAGCTTGGGCCCGGGACAGGGGAGAGGCACCGGGGAGCTGTTTTTT	TRBD1	TRBJ2-2	once	TRBV5-1
CATSRDQTGVNTEAFF	TGTGCCACCAGCAGAGATCAGACAGGAGTGAACACTGAAGCTTTCTTT	.	TRBJ1-1	.	TRBV15
CARQSRTGLSNEQYF	TGTGCCAGGCAATCCCGGACAGGGTTGTCCAACGAGCAGTACTTC	TRBD1	TRBJ2-7	once	TRBV2
CASSLTGDPYNSPLHF	TGCGCCAGCAGCCTTACAGGGGATCCCTATAATTCACCCCTCCACTTT	TRBD1	TRBJ1-6	once	TRBV5-1
CASRMDSGSYEQYF	TGCGCCAGCAGGATGGACTCAGGCTCCTACGAGCAGTACTTC	.	TRBJ2-7	.	TRBV5-1
CASSRDRDNSPLHF	TGTGCCAGCTCACGGGACAGAGATAATTCACCCCTCCACTTT	TRBD1	TRBJ1-6	.	TRBV18
CASSPQEEKLFF	TGTGCCAGCTCACCCCAGGAAGAAAAACTGTTTTTT	.	TRBJ1-4	once	TRBV18
CASSLASLSYNEQFF	TGTGCCAGCAGCTTAGCGTCACTTAGTTACAATGAGCAGTTCTTC	.	TRBJ2-1	.	TRBV7-9
CACSFGSWQETQYF	TGTGCCTGCAGCTTCGGGAGTTGGCAAGAGACCCAGTACTTC	.	TRBJ2-5	.	TRBV13
CASSAGTGFGNTIYF	TGTGCCAGCTCAGCCGGGACAGGGTTCGGAAACACCATATATTTT	TRBD1	TRBJ1-3	.	TRBV18
CSVDPAGGEETQYF	TGCAGCGTTGATCCGGCGGGGGGCGAAGAGACCCAGTACTTC	TRBD2	TRBJ2-5	once	TRBV29-1
CAISPLAGDVEQFF	TGTGCCATATCCCCCCTAGCGGGAGATGTTGAGCAGTTCTTC	TRBD2	TRBJ2-1	.	TRBV10-3
CASSYPGQGASFNYGYTF	TGTGCCAGCAGTTACCCCGGACAGGGGGCCTCTTTCAACTATGGCTACACCTTC	TRBD1	TRBJ1-2	once	TRBV6-2/TRBV6-3
CASSRGLASYNEQFF	TGCGCCAGCAGCCGAGGACTAGCGTCCTACAATGAGCAGTTCTTC	TRBD2	TRBJ2-1	once	TRBV5-1